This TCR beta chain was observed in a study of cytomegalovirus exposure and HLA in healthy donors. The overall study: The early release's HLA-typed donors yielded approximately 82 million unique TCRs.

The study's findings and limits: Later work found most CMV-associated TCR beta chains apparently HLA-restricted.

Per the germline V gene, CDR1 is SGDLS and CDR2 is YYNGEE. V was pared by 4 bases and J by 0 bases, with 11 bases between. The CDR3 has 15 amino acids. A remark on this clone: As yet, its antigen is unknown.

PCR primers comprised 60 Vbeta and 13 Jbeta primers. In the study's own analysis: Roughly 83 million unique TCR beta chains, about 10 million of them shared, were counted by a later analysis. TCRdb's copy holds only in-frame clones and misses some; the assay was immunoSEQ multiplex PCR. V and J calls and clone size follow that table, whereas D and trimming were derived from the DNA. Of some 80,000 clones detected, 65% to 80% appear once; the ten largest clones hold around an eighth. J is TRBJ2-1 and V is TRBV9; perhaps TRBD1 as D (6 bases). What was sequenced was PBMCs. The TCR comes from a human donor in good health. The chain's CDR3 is CASSPQGNSYNEQFF. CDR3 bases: TGTGCCAGCAGCCCCCAGGGGAACTCCTACAATGAGCAGTTCTTC.